This T cell receptor (beta chain) originates from a study of shared clonotypes between healthy human individuals. The CDR3 runs to 16 residues. CDR1 is SGDLS, CDR2 YYNGEE, per germline. Trimming cost V 4 bases and J 7 bases, with 20 bases left between them. Libraries were prepared by immunoSEQ multiplex PCR; TCRdb keeps only in-frame clonotypes and omits some of them. The sample contains over 100,000 clones, around 65% of which appear only once. Material for sequencing was memory CD8+ T cells sorted from blood. Subset meaning: CD45RO+ cells pooled with CCR7-negative TemRA cells. V and J are TRBV9 and TRBJ1-4; the D is unclear. The origin of this receptor is a woman in her 30s in good health. Here the CDR3 reads CASSPLGLTPREKLFF. The CDR3 region has the DNA TGTGCCAGCAGCCCCCTCGGGCTCACCCCCCGTGAAAAACTGTTTTTT. Full variable domain (remainder filled in from reference TRBV9 and TRBJ1-4): DSGVTQTPKHLITATGQRVTLRCSPRSGDLSVYWYQQSLDQGLQFLIQYYNGEERAKGNILERFSAQQFPDLHSELNLSSLELGDSALYFCASSPLGLTPREKLFFGSGTQLSVL.